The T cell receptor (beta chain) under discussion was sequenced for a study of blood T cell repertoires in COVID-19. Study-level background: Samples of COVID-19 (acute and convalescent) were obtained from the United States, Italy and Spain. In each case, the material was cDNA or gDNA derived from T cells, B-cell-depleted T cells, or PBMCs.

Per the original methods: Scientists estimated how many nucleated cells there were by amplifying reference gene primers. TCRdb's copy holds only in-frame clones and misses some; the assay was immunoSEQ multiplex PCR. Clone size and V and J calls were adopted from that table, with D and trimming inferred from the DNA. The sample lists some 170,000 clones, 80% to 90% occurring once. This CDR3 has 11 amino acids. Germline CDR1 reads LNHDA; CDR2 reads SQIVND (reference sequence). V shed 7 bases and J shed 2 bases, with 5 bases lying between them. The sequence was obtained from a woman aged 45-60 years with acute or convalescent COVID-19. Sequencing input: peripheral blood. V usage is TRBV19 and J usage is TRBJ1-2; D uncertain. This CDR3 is CASKENYGYTF. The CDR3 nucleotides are TGTGCCAGTAAGGAGAACTATGGCTACACCTTC.